The T cell receptor beta chain described here comes from a study of shared clonotypes between healthy human individuals. Profiled with immunoSEQ multiplex PCR; TCRdb holds only in-frame clones, not every one. Here the sample spans roughly 2,500,000 clones, under 95% being singletons. V shed 5 bases and J shed 5 bases, with 13 bases lying between them. In germline, CDR1 is KGHSH, CDR2 LQKENI. CDR3 length: 14 amino acids. The sequence was obtained from a man younger than 30 in good health. Some clones in this sample may be carry-over from other donors' samples. The chain combines TRBV18 with TRBJ2-1, with D perhaps TRBD1 or TRBD2 (5 bases each). The source material was naive CD4+ T cells from PBMCs. Subset defined: CD45RA+ positively selected. The CDR3 bases are TGTGCCAGCTCAGTAAACCAGGGAGACAATGAGCAGTTCTTC. Amino acids: CASSVNQGDNEQFF.